Presented here are 20 T cell receptor beta chains from one specimen sequenced in a study of blood T cell repertoires in COVID-19. Sequenced by immunoSEQ multiplex PCR; TCRdb stores in-frame clones only, minus some. This table has 35,000 to 45,000 clones, about 90% appearing once. Source material: peripheral blood. These receptors were collected from a man aged 50 to 59 with active COVID-19.

V usage is TRBV6-5 and J usage is TRBJ1-3; TRBD1 agrees at 9 bases. V lost 8 bases to trimming and J lost 3 bases; unmatched junction nucleotides: 8. The CDR3 sequence is 15 residues long. CDR1 and CDR2 from the germline V gene are MNHEY and SVGAGI. The CDR3 sequence is CASCSTGGLGNTIYF. In nucleotides, the CDR3 is TGTGCCAGCTGTAGCACAGGGGGCCTTGGAAACACCATATATTTT.

This chain links TRBV2 with TRBJ2-6; 7 nucleotides align to TRBD2. CDR1 and CDR2 (germline): SNHLY, FYNNEI. The CDR3 loop spans 17 amino acids. V lost 7 bases to trimming and J lost 3 bases; unmatched junction nucleotides: 12. CDR3 residues: CASTLLLTGGGANVLTF. The CDR3 DNA sequence: TGTGCCAGCACATTGTTGCTCACGGGGGGTGGGGCCAACGTCCTGACTTTC.

The J gene is TRBJ1-1, the V gene TRBV7-2, with a possible D match to TRBD1 (6 bases). The germline CDR1 and CDR2 sequences are SGHTA and FQGNSA. This CDR3 is 13 amino acids long. The ends were cut back, 5 bases at V and 11 bases at J, with 18 bases in the middle. CDR3 sequence: CASSPKGGRAAFF. The CDR3 DNA follows: TGTGCCAGCAGCCCGAAGGGGGGGCGCGCGGCTTTCTTT.

This clone appeared a single time. J is TRBJ2-3 and V is TRBV15; possibly TRBD1 for D (6 bases). The CDR3 runs to 17 residues. V lost 0 bases, J lost 0 bases, and 13 bases lay in between. Germline V lookup: CDR1 LNHNV, CDR2 YYDKDF (reference sequence). The CDR3 DNA reads as TGTGCCACCAGCAGAGATACGGGACAAGCTAGCACAGATACGCAGTATTTT. It codes for CATSRDTGQASTDTQYF.

The chain recombines TRBV19 with TRBJ2-2, with 9 positions matching TRBD2. The ends lost 7 bases at V and 3 bases at J; junction bases unmatched: 0. The germline V gene has CDR1 LNHDA and CDR2 SQIVND (reference sequence). CDR3 length: 13 residues. In DNA form, the CDR3 reads TGTGCCAGTAAGCGGGGGGACACCGGGGAGCTGTTTTTT. It yields the protein CASKRGDTGELFF.

The chain carries TRBV2 and TRBJ1-2, with 8 bases lining up with TRBD1. The CDR3 runs to 15 residues. V was clipped by 3 bases and J by 3 bases; unmatched bases: 6. CDR1 SNHLY and CDR2 FYNNEI come from the germline V gene. CDR3 sequence reads: CASSDRDRPDYGYTF. DNA of the CDR3: TGTGCCAGCAGTGACCGGGACAGGCCAGACTATGGCTACACCTTC.

This chain uses TRBV9 with TRBJ2-1, with 7 bases that match TRBD1. Looked up from germline, CDR1 is SGDLS and CDR2 is YYNGEE. The CDR3 length is 15 residues. V lost 3 bases, J lost 5 bases, and 8 bases stayed unmatched. The CDR3 region is CASSETGQRNNEQFF. DNA of the CDR3: TGTGCCAGCAGCGAGACGGGACAGAGGAACAATGAGCAGTTCTTC.

The gene calls are TRBV27 and TRBJ1-5; D perhaps matches TRBD1 (6 bases). The CDR3 runs 15 residues. Germline lookup yields CDR1 MNHEY and CDR2 SMNVEV (reference sequence). The germline V and J ends were trimmed by 5 bases and 4 bases, with 15 bases remaining between them. The CDR3 coding sequence is TGTGCCAGCAGTCCGACCACAGGGTTTAATCAGCCCCAGCATTTT. The encoded protein is CASSPTTGFNQPQHF.

J is TRBJ2-1 and V is TRBV6-6; D call uncertain. Germline V CDR1 and CDR2: MNHNY, SVGAGI (reference sequence). This CDR3 comprises 15 residues. V lost 2 bases and J 7 bases, leaving 15 bases between the germline ends. The CDR3 loop reads CASSYPIGARNEQFF. In DNA form, the CDR3 reads TGTGCCAGCAGTTACCCGATCGGAGCTCGGAATGAGCAGTTCTTC.

This chain joins TRBV6-1 and TRBJ1-3, with 9 bases fitting TRBD1. Unmatched junction bases numbered 2, after V lost 2 bases and J lost 0 bases. Looked up from germline, CDR1 is MNHNS and CDR2 is SASEGT. The CDR3 loop spans 16 amino acids. The chain's CDR3 is CASSERTGVSGNTIYF. CDR3 in DNA: TGTGCCAGCAGTGAAAGGACAGGGGTCTCTGGAAACACCATATATTTT.

The chain employs TRBV29-1 and TRBJ2-1, with 7 bases matching TRBD2. Germline CDR1 reads SQVTM; CDR2 reads ANQGSEA. V gave up 4 bases and J gave up 10 bases; unmatched junction bases: 10. The CDR3 runs to 13 residues. The CDR3 spells CSVGRDGGTEQFF. CDR3 sequence (DNA): TGCAGCGTTGGTCGAGACGGGGGGACGGAGCAGTTCTTC.

The chain couples TRBV3-1 (or the pseudogene TRBV3-2) to TRBJ2-2, with a weak D call TRBD2 (5 bases). The germline V gene has CDR1 LGHDT and CDR2 YNNKEL (reference sequence). This CDR3 region has 16 residues. Trimming pared 0 bases from V and 3 bases from J, leaving 11 bases between. CDR3 sequence reads: CASSQEGSEDTGELFF. In nucleotides, the CDR3 is TGTGCCAGCAGCCAAGAGGGTAGCGAGGACACCGGGGAGCTGTTTTTT.

The V call is TRBV4-1, the J call TRBJ2-7, with D perhaps TRBD1 (6 bases). CDR1 and CDR2 (germline): MGHRA, YSYEKL. This CDR3 has 14 amino acids. V lost 0 bases and J 4 bases, leaving 10 bases between the germline ends. The CDR3 sequence is CASSQDPQGYEQYF. The CDR3 nucleotides read TGCGCCAGCAGCCAAGACCCACAGGGTTACGAGCAGTACTTC.

This clone came up once. V usage is TRBV19 and J usage is TRBJ2-1; tentatively, D is TRBD1 (5 bases). Germline V gene lookup returns CDR1 LNHDA and CDR2 SQIVND (reference sequence). V lost 3 bases, J lost 10 bases, and 13 bases lay in between. The CDR3 runs to 13 residues. CDR3 amino acids: CASSMSRVVEQFF. The CDR3 nucleotides are TGTGCCAGTAGTATGAGCAGGGTCGTGGAGCAGTTCTTC.

V and J are TRBV27 and TRBJ1-6, with 7 bases that match TRBD1. Trimming removed 6 bases from V and 9 bases from J; junction bases left unmatched: 8. This CDR3 comprises 14 residues. CDR1 and CDR2 from the germline V gene are MNHEY and SMNVEV (reference sequence). CDR3 coding DNA: TGTGCCAGCAGCGATAGGGGGCGCATTTCACCCCTCCACTTT. Translation: CASSDRGRISPLHF.

The chain links TRBV6-2 or TRBV6-3 to TRBJ2-7, with 9 bases identical to TRBD2. CDR3 length equals 14 residues. The junction had 6 bases not matched to a gene; V was cut back by 4 bases and J by 5 bases. Germline V gives CDR1 MNHEY, CDR2 SVGEGT. CDR3 in DNA: TGTGCCAGCAGTTTGTCTAGCGGGGTCGACGAGCAGTACTTC. Encoded protein: CASSLSSGVDEQYF.

This clone was recorded once. Written as DNA, the CDR3 is TGTGCCAGCAGTTTTCGGGGACTAGCGGGGGGCCCGACAGGGGAGACCCAGTACTTC. Protein: CASSFRGLAGGPTGETQYF. The rearrangement links TRBV28 to TRBJ2-5; 15 nucleotides align to TRBD2. Per the germline V gene, CDR1 is MDHEN and CDR2 is SYDVKM. V dropped 3 bases and J dropped 5; count of bases not matched to a gene: 13. The CDR3 runs to 19 residues.

V is TRBV6-2 or TRBV6-3 and J is TRBJ1-2; a possible D gene is TRBD1 (6 bases). V lost 3 bases, J lost 8 bases, and 13 bases lay in between. Germline V gene data show CDR1 as MNHEY and CDR2 as SVGEGT. CDR3 length equals 13 residues. In DNA form, the CDR3 reads TGTGCCAGCAGTTATCGGCAGGGACACGGCTACACCTTC. As protein: CASSYRQGHGYTF.

This clone was counted between two and nine times. This chain connects TRBV10-1 to TRBJ2-7; D is perhaps TRBD1 (6 bases). The length of the CDR3 is 13 residues. V was trimmed by 5 bases and J by 6 bases, leaving 14 bases between them. From germline, CDR1 is WNHNN and CDR2 SYGVQD (reference sequence). The CDR3 DNA reads TGCGCCAGCAGTACAGGGCCTTCCACCGAGCAGTACTTC. As protein: CASSTGPSTEQYF.

This clone turned up a few times. The chain is built from TRBV2 and TRBJ1-2, with 7 bases fitting TRBD1. V trimming: 0 bases; J trimming: 7 bases; junction bases outside the gene matches: 17. This CDR3 has 18 amino acids. CDR1 is SNHLY, CDR2 FYNNEI, per germline. In DNA, the CDR3 is TGTGCCAGCAGTGAAGCCACGGGACAGTCAATCCGCCTTATTGGCTACACCTTC. This encodes CASSEATGQSIRLIGYTF.